This T cell receptor (beta chain) derives from a study of T cell repertoires in cytomegalovirus infection (dated 2019 in TCRdb). Concerning the study at large: Alongside well-studied HLA-B-restricted epitopes, the peptide stimulations were aimed at recently identified HLA-C-restricted CMV epitopes, whose presentation resists viral immunomodulation. Donor HLA type was relevant to the analysis, as public TCR beta signatures indicated carriage of CMV infection together with the matching HLA type. Study-level results and caveats: In both this cohort and an independent roughly 350-donor cohort, the cumulative frequency of public TCR beta family members distinguished carriers of CMV infection plus the relevant HLA type. The ex vivo response was dominated by HLA-C-restricted CMV-specific TCR beta clonotypes, which also provided the single most frequent clonotype in two of eight donors.

What the treatment or condition label conveys for this sample: in vitro stimulation with specific CMV peptide epitopes to enrich CMV-specific T cells. On this clonotype: Its recognized antigen is unknown. No base qualities exist here, and no much larger clone lies one base off it.

The CDR3, from cysteine to phenylalanine, totals 13 residues. Left in the record is the CDR3 DNA by itself, 39 bases read in frame from the first base. At the junction V is shortened by 2 bases and J by 8 bases, with 12 bases in between. The germline V gene supplies CDR1 KGHSH and CDR2 LQKENI. TCRdb names Illumina HiSeq 1500 as the instrument used. The public reads were run again by TCRdb, first through fastp at Q25 and then through MiXCR, and only productive beta chains were kept. Rows with one shared CDR3 protein collapse into an entry with the most common genes and DNA. The sample table lists around 340,000 distinct CDR3 sequences, approximately 32% of them with a count of one. 15% to 25% of the sample is in the top ten clones.

This clonotype originated in a human donor in good health (CMV status not recorded). Some clones in this sample may be carry-over from other donors' samples. The chain is assembled from TRBV18 and TRBJ1-2; D gene: possibly TRBD1, on 5 matching bases. Sequenced material: cultured PBMCs, taken from culture after CMV antigen stimulation. The DNA is as follows: TGTGCCAGCTCACCAGATAGCCGGGGGGGCTACACCTTC. Its protein reads: CASSPDSRGGYTF.